These T cell receptor beta chains were read from a single sample in a study of technical replicates of blood from a handful of donors. Profiled with immunoSEQ multiplex PCR; TCRdb holds only in-frame clones, not every one. This table has some 15,000 clones, almost 85% appearing once. Sequences were obtained from PBMCs. These receptors originate from a human donor in good health. The CDR3 runs from the conserved cysteine through the conserved F or W.

V gene,J gene,CDR3 protein
TRBV11-2,TRBJ1-4,CASSRSGRDEKLFF
TRBV5-1,TRBJ2-5,CASSSGLAVGETQYF
TRBV4-1,TRBJ1-1,CASSQESRGTEAFF
TRBV6-5,TRBJ2-5,CASSYERRRTQYF
TRBV2,TRBJ1-4,CASSERPVRGPSEKLFF
TRBV25-1,TRBJ2-1,CASRPAGTYNEQFF
TRBV2,TRBJ1-5,CASSVSQSRLYSNQPQHF
TRBV9,TRBJ2-6,CASSVQGRGANVLTF
TRBV28,TRBJ1-2,CASSTRPSGYTF
TRBV27,TRBJ2-7,CASSFVTGGKYEQYF
TRBV5-1,TRBJ2-2,CASSGTGEPGTGELFF
TRBV19,TRBJ1-2,CASSIITGGYGYTF
TRBV15,TRBJ2-7,CATSRDTLAGNPYEQYF
TRBV30,TRBJ2-6,CAWSSGKSGANVLTF
TRBV2,TRBJ2-7,CASGWTSGSYEQYF
TRBV7-9,TRBJ2-7,CASRPNQGFSYEQYF
TRBV4-2,TRBJ2-3,CASSRTSVSTDTQYF
TRBV5-1,TRBJ2-5,CASSWAGQSQETQYF
TRBV28,TRBJ2-1,CASSFSSGRRGEQFF
TRBV28,TRBJ1-2,CASSSPQGAYGYTF
TRBV5-1,TRBJ2-7,CASSLVAGDYYEQYF
TRBV11-1,TRBJ2-7,CSSSTGDLSYEQYF
TRBV19,TRBJ2-1,CASKTSGGNYNEQFF
TRBV19,TRBJ1-1,CASSPSHRVGGAFF
TRBV16,TRBJ2-3,CASSHVLGRTSTDTQYF
TRBV27,TRBJ2-7,CASSTSGGYEQYF
TRBV4-1,TRBJ1-1,CASSQEGRGTEAFF
TRBV28,TRBJ1-2,CASSIQGRYGYTF
TRBV30,TRBJ1-2,CAWAGLYGYTF
TRBV7-9,TRBJ2-1,CASSLPGGPYNEQFF
TRBV7-6,TRBJ2-2,CASSLVAGQNTGELFF
TRBV7-3,TRBJ2-7,CASSLWGDRGYEQYF
TRBV4-2,TRBJ1-4,CASSQGGVGEKLFF
TRBV7-6,TRBJ2-1,CASSLDRTSGRANEQFF
TRBV5-1,TRBJ2-2,CASSPQGATGELFF
TRBV6-1,TRBJ2-3,CASSEYTSGGTDTQYF
TRBV6-6,TRBJ2-1,CASSHQLSPEQFF
TRBV7-9,TRBJ1-5,CASSPGGFSNQPQHF
TRBV19,TRBJ2-7,CASSIDLAGGTDEQYF
TRBV30,TRBJ2-7,CAWRGTARGEQYF
TRBV9,TRBJ1-1,CASSGTVADSVNTEAFF
TRBV10-3,TRBJ2-1,CAIRAGDYNEQFF
TRBV14,TRBJ1-1,CASRRGENTEAFF
TRBV5-6,TRBJ2-7,CASSLKPGTHTYEQYF
TRBV19,TRBJ1-2,CASKTGGMVVGYTF
TRBV11-2,TRBJ2-3,CASSLGLAYTQYF
TRBV27,TRBJ2-1,CASSFARNNEQFF
TRBV6-6,TRBJ2-7,CASSSFPAGYEQYF
TRBV5-1,TRBJ2-1,CASSLAPSSYNEQFF
TRBV20-1,TRBJ2-5,CSARQGETQYF
TRBV15,TRBJ2-1,CATSREAGGSNEQFF
TRBV5-1,TRBJ2-7,CASSPWRTSGSYEQYF
TRBV28,TRBJ1-4,CASSLASYHLATNEKLFF
TRBV30,TRBJ2-1,CAWSVKLAGFYNEQFF
TRBV6-1,TRBJ2-5,CASSDLGKRQETQYF
TRBV11-2,TRBJ2-3,CASSSTYTGNTQYF
TRBV10-3,TRBJ2-5,CAISGRPGQQEETQYF
TRBV7-9,TRBJ2-7,CASSPFGTLNEQYF
TRBV10-3,TRBJ2-7,CAISVPLGQGAAEQYF